The TCR beta chain described here comes from a study of spatial heterogeneity in lung cancer. Study-wide findings and caveats: Mutation counts in tumors were tracked by counts of expanded intratumoral alpha and beta TCRs.

Germline CDR1 MNHEY, CDR2 SVGAGI. This CDR3 comprises 13 residues. Deletions cut 2 bases from V and 5 bases from J, with 9 bases between. Indicated time point: sample taken at primary tumor resection. MiXCR, run by TCRdb on the 5' RACE reads, gives a single entry per CDR3 protein. The table has thousands of distinct CDR3 sequences, roughly 13% seen once. This clonotype showed up many times. Its antigen is unidentified. The source material was lung tumor tissue, sampled at surgery. This clonotype originated in a male donor with early-stage non-small cell lung cancer. V usage is TRBV6-5 and J usage is TRBJ1-1, with D perhaps TRBD1 (5 bases). This CDR3 reads CASSYLRGTEAFF. DNA for the CDR3: TGTGCCAGCAGTTACCTTCGGGGGACTGAAGCTTTCTTT.